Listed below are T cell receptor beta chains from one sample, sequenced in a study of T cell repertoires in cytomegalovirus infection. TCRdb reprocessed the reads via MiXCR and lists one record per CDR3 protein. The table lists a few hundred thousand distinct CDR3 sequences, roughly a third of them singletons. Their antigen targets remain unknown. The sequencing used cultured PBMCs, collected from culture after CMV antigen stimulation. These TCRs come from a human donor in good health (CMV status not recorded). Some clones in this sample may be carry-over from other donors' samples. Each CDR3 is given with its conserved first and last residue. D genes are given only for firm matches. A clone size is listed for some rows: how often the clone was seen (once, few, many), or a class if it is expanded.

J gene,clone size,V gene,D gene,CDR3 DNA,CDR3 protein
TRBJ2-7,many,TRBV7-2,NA,TGTGCCAGCAGCTTATCGGGTTACGAGCAGTACTTC,CASSLSGYEQYF
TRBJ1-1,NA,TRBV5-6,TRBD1,TGTGCCAGCAGCTTGGGCTGGACAGGGGTGAACACTGAAGCTTTCTTT,CASSLGWTGVNTEAFF
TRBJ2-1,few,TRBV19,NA,TGTGCCAGTAGTATAGATATGTCCAGGCGAGCCTACAATGAGCAGTTCTTC,CASSIDMSRRAYNEQFF
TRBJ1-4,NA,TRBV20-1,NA,TGCAGTGCTAGACCCCCCAGGGGATCTAATGAAAAACTGTTTTTT,CSARPPRGSNEKLFF
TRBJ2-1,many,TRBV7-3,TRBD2,TGTGCCAGCAGCCTGGGACTAGCGGATTACAATGAGCAGTTCTTC,CASSLGLADYNEQFF
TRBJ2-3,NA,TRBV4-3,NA,TGCGCCAGCAGCCAAGTGGCGGGTCTTGTGGAGAATACGCAGTATTTT,CASSQVAGLVENTQYF
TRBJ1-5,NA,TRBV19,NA,TGTGCCAGTAGTATGGCGTCGGGACAAAGTCGCCAGCCCCAGCATTTT,CASSMASGQSRQPQHF
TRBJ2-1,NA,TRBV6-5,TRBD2,TGTGCCAGCAGTCCGGGACTAGCAAAGGCCAATGAGCAGTTCTTC,CASSPGLAKANEQFF
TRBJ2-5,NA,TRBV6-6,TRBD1,TGTGCCAGCAGTTACCCCGGGACAGGGCAAGAGACCCAGTACTTC,CASSYPGTGQETQYF
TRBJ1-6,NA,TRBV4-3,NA,TGCGCCAGCAGCCAAGATCGTGGGGGCTCCTATAATTCACCCCTCCACTTT,CASSQDRGGSYNSPLHF
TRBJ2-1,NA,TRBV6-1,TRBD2,TGTGCCAGCAGTAATTTAGCGGGAGCGGGGACTGAGCAGTTCTTC,CASSNLAGAGTEQFF
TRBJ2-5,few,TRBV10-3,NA,TGTGCCATCAGGACAAAGGAGGGCAGCCAAGAGACCCAGTACTTC,CAIRTKEGSQETQYF
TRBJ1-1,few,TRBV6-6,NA,TGTGCCAGCAGTTACTCGACAGTCGGAGGACACACTGAAGCTTTCTTT,CASSYSTVGGHTEAFF
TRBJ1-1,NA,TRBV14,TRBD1,TGTGCCAGCAGCCAAAACCCCAAACGGGACAGGGGGCCGAACACTGAAGCTTTCTTT,CASSQNPKRDRGPNTEAFF
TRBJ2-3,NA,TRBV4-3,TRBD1,TGCGCCAGCAGCCAAGGGACAGGGGGTTCAGATACGCAGTATTTT,CASSQGTGGSDTQYF
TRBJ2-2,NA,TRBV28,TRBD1,TGTGCCAGCAGTTTATTTCAGGGGGCCAACACCGGGGAGCTGTTTTTT,CASSLFQGANTGELFF
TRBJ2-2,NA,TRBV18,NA,TGTGCCAGCTCACCAGAGGGGAAGGCGAACACCGGGGAGCTGTTTTTT,CASSPEGKANTGELFF
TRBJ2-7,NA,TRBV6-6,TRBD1,TGTGCCAGCGGGGGACAGGGGCTAAAGGGATACGAGCAGTACTTC,CASGGQGLKGYEQYF
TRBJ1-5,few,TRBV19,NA,TGTGCCAGTACGGGGCAGCCGGGAGTAAACAATCAGCCCCAGCATTTT,CASTGQPGVNNQPQHF
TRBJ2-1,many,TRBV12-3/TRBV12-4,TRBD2,TGTGCCAGCAGCTTGGGGCTAGCGGGAACTTACAATGAGCAGTTCTTC,CASSLGLAGTYNEQFF
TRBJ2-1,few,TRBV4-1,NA,TGCGCCAGCAGCCAAGATTTCGGGGTCTCCTACAATGAGCAGTTCTTC,CASSQDFGVSYNEQFF
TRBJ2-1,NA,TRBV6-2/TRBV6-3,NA,TGTGCCAGCAGTTACTCCGTCTCTAGCTCTTTGAAACAAGAGCAGTTCTTC,CASSYSVSSSLKQEQFF
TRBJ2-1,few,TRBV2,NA,TGTGCCAGCAGTGAAGCACTGTTGAATGAGCAGTTCTTC,CASSEALLNEQFF
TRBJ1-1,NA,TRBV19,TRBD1,TGTGCCAGTAGTTGGATTTCGACAGGGCGCCGCGTGGCTTTCTTT,CASSWISTGRRVAFF
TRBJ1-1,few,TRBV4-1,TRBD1,TGCGCCAGCAGCCAAGGGCGAACGACAGGGGCCACTGAAGCTTTCTTT,CASSQGRTTGATEAFF
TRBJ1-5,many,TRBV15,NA,TGTGCCACCAGCGAGGGGGGAGGGGATCAGCCCCAGCATTTT,CATSEGGGDQPQHF
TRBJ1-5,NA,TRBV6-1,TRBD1,TGTGCCAGCAGTCCATCAGGGGGTGCCCAGCCCCAGCATTTT,CASSPSGGAQPQHF
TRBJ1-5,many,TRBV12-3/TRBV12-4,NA,TGTGCCAGCAGTTTCGCACAGTTCAATCAGCCCCAGCATTTT,CASSFAQFNQPQHF
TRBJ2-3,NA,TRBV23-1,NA,TGCGCCAGACCGCGGATGGGTGTATGCACAGATACGCAGTATTTT,CARPRMGVCTDTQYF
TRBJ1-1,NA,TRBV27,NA,TGTGCCAGCAGTCCACTACAGGGTACGGTTACTGAAGCTTTCTTT,CASSPLQGTVTEAFF
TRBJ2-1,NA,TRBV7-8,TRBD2,TGTGCCAGCAGGGAGGGACTAGCGCCTCGCGGTGAGCAGTTCTTC,CASREGLAPRGEQFF
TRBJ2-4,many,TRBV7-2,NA,TGTGCCAGCAGCTTAGGGCAGGGTGACATTCAGTACTTC,CASSLGQGDIQYF
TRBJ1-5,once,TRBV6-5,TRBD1,TGTGCCAGCAATTACTCAGGACAGGGGGTCAATCAGCCCCAGCATTTT,CASNYSGQGVNQPQHF
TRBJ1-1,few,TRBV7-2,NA,TGTGCCAGCAGCCAAACAAGGGGGGCAGGTGAAGCTTTCTTT,CASSQTRGAGEAFF
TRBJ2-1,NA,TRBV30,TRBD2,TGTGCCTGGAGTGGTGGGGGAGCGGGATACAATGAGCAGTTCTTC,CAWSGGGAGYNEQFF
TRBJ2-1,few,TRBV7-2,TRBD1,TGTGCCAGCAGCTTAGAAGACAGGGGGCATGAGCAGTTCTTC,CASSLEDRGHEQFF
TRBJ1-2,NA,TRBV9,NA,TGTGCCAGCAGCGTCATTCCTGGGGGTCTCACAGGGTCGGGAGGCTACACCTTC,CASSVIPGGLTGSGGYTF
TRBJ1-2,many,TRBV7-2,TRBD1,TGTGCCAGCAGTCATGACAGGGGTCAGGATGGCTACACCTTC,CASSHDRGQDGYTF
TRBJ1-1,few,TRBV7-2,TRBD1,TGTGCCAGCAGCCAGCCGGGACAGGGGGGGGCCACTGAAGCTTTCTTT,CASSQPGQGGATEAFF
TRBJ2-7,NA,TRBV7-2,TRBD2,TGTGCCAGCAGCTCCTGGCGGGAGTACAATGAGCAGTACTTC,CASSSWREYNEQYF
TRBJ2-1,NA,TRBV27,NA,TGTGCCAGCAGTTCCCATTGGGCCAGAAATGAGCAGTTCTTC,CASSSHWARNEQFF
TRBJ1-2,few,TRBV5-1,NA,TGCGCCAGCAGCTTGGAGCCAGGGGCCAACTATGGCTACACCTTC,CASSLEPGANYGYTF
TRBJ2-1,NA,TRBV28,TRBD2,TGTGCCAGCAGTTCAGCGACTAGCGGGCACTACAATGAGCAGTTCTTC,CASSSATSGHYNEQFF
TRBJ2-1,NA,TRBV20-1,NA,TGCAGTGCCGAGGGGGTGAGCTCCTACAATGAGCAGTTCTTC,CSAEGVSSYNEQFF
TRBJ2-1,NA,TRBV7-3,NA,TGTGCCAGCAGCCCTGCACTAGCAAGGAATGAGCAGTTCTTC,CASSPALARNEQFF
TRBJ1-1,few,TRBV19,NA,TGTGCCAGTAGCAAGACAGAGAACACTGAAGCTTTCTTT,CASSKTENTEAFF
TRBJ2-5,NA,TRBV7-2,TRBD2,TGTGCCAGCAGCGAATACCTACGACTAGCGGGAGGGGGGGAGACCCAGTACTTC,CASSEYLRLAGGGETQYF
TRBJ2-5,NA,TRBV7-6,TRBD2,TGTGCCAGCAGGATAAGCGGGACCGAGACCCAGTACTTC,CASRISGTETQYF
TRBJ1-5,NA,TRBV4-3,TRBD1,TGCGCCAGCAGCCAAGGGAGGGGACAGGGAGGGCAGCCCCAGCATTTT,CASSQGRGQGGQPQHF
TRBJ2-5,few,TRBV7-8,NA,TGTGCCAGCAGCTACCTTCTAGAGACCCAGTACTTC,CASSYLLETQYF
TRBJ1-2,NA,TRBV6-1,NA,TGTGCCAGCAGTGAAGCGGGGAGGGATGGCTACACCTTC,CASSEAGRDGYTF
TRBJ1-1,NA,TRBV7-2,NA,TGTGCCAGCAGCCAAACGGCCGGGAACACTGAAGCTTTCTTT,CASSQTAGNTEAFF
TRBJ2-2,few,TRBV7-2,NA,TGTGCCAGCAGCTTAGTAATCAGGGAGCTGTTTTTT,CASSLVIRELFF